The present TCR beta chain was sequenced within a study of T cell responses to AZD1222 COVID-19 vaccine. Profiling relied on immunoSEQ multiplex PCR, and the TCRdb table lists in-frame clones only, not all of them. Altogether under 150,000 clones are present, 80% to 90% being singletons, with the ten largest covering approximately 9.8%. Findings and limits, study-wide: Baseline antibody screening turned up just a handful of seropositive AZD1222 recipients.

Turning to this clone: Its antigen is still unknown.

The V end lost 0 bases, the J end lost 4 bases, and 14 bases lay between the germline ends. Germline CDR1 SGHDT, CDR2 YYEEEE. The CDR3 spans 16 residues. The chain carries TRBV5-6 and TRBJ2-1; perhaps TRBD2 as D (5 bases). The receptor comes from an adult who received the AZD1222 COVID-19 vaccine. Material: peripheral blood, obtained 28 days after the second AZD1222 dose. The DNA for the CDR3 is TGTGCCAGCAGCTTGGCCGTACTTCGGGATTACAATGAGCAGTTCTTC. Translating gives CASSLAVLRDYNEQFF. Variable domain in full (rest from reference TRBV5-6 and TRBJ2-1): DAGVTQSPTHLIKTRGQQVTLRCSPKSGHDTVSWYQQALGQGPQFIFQYYEEEERQRGNFPDRFSGHQFPNYSSELNVNALLLGDSALYLCASSLAVLRDYNEQFFGPGTRLTVL.